Listed below are T cell receptor beta chains from one sample, sequenced in a study of T-cell reconstitution after alpha-beta-depleted transplantation in children. TCRdb independently ran MiXCR on the PCR reads; one entry per CDR3 protein. The sample has roughly 500,000 distinct CDR3 sequences, around 12% seen once. The sequencing used PBMCs from the stem cell graft donor, collected from the stem cell graft. Source of these receptors: a human donor who donated a stem cell graft to a child with combined immunodeficiency. The CDR3 runs from the conserved cysteine through the conserved F or W. The D gene is left open where the match is weak. Only part of the rows carry a size: once, few, many, or a class if the clone is expanded.

TRBV7-6	TRBJ2-7	16	.	.	TGTGCCAGCAGCCCAAAACCGGGTCGCATTTCCTACGAGCAGTACTTC	CASSPKPGRISYEQYF
TRBV6-1	TRBJ2-5	18	.	TRBD2	TGTGCCAGCAGTGAGCGCAGATCGGGGGGAGTCCCACAAGAGACCCAGTACTTC	CASSERRSGGVPQETQYF
TRBV11-2	TRBJ2-1	18	.	.	TGTGCCAGCAGCTTAGTCACGGGGGTTAGCCAGAGAAACAATGAGCAGTTCTTC	CASSLVTGVSQRNNEQFF
TRBV20-1	TRBJ1-1	14	few	.	TGCAGTGCTTGGGGCGGGCTAGGCAGTTCAGCAGCTTTCTTT	CSAWGGLGSSAAFF
TRBV2	TRBJ1-5	19	.	TRBD1	TGTGCCAGCAGTGAAATGACAGGGACCACCATCTATAGCAATCAGCCCCAGCATTTT	CASSEMTGTTIYSNQPQHF
TRBV7-2	TRBJ2-3	16	.	.	TGTGCCAGCAGCTTAAAGGGTGTTCCTACCACAGATACGCAGTATTTT	CASSLKGVPTTDTQYF
TRBV12-3/TRBV12-4	TRBJ2-3	12	many	.	TGTGCCAGCAGTTTCGCTGGGGATACGCAGTATTTT	CASSFAGDTQYF
TRBV24-1	TRBJ1-5	14	many	.	TGTGCCACCAGTGATTGGACGACCAATCAGCCCCAGCATTTT	CATSDWTTNQPQHF
TRBV6-2/TRBV6-3	TRBJ1-5	16	.	.	TGTGCCAGCAGTTATGGCGGGGGCCATGGGAATCAGCCCCAGCATTTT	CASSYGGGHGNQPQHF
TRBV20-1	TRBJ2-3	12	few	.	TGCAGTGCTAGGCCTGAGGGAGATACGCAGTATTTT	CSARPEGDTQYF
TRBV6-1	TRBJ2-3	13	many	.	TGTGCCAGCAGGCCCCCTTCGGCAGATACGCAGTATTTT	CASRPPSADTQYF
TRBV7-9	TRBJ2-3	14	many	.	TGTGCCAGCAGTTTCGGAGGGAGCACAGATACGCAGTATTTT	CASSFGGSTDTQYF
TRBV5-4	TRBJ2-7	15	few	TRBD2	TGTGCCAGCAGCTTGGCGGGCGGGAGAAAGCTCGAGCAGTACTTC	CASSLAGGRKLEQYF
TRBV12-3/TRBV12-4	TRBJ1-3	15	few	.	TGTGCCAGCAGTCCGGGAGACAGCTCTGGAAACACCATATATTTT	CASSPGDSSGNTIYF
TRBV15	TRBJ2-7	17	many	.	TGTGCCACCAGCAGTCTGTATCAGACAGAGCCCTCCTACGAGCAGTACTTC	CATSSLYQTEPSYEQYF
TRBV7-2	TRBJ2-1	15	.	.	TGTGCCAGCAGCTCGTTTGGGGGGCGACACAATGAGCAGTTCTTC	CASSSFGGRHNEQFF
TRBV5-6	TRBJ2-5	14	.	.	TGTGCCAGCAGCCCCGGGGAGTGGCAAGAGACCCAGTACTTC	CASSPGEWQETQYF
TRBV12-3/TRBV12-4	TRBJ2-7	13	many	.	TGTGCCAGCAGTTTCTTGGTGGGCTACGAGCAGTACTTC	CASSFLVGYEQYF
TRBV30	TRBJ2-1	12	.	.	TGTGCCTGGAGTGAGAGCACCCCCGAGCAGTTCTTC	CAWSESTPEQFF
TRBV27	TRBJ2-7	14	few	.	TGTGCCAGCAGTTTATCGTATCCTTCCTACGAGCAGTACTTC	CASSLSYPSYEQYF
TRBV24-1	TRBJ2-1	18	many	.	TGTGCCACCAGTGACTCTTCCGCGGGACACATATCCTACAATGAGCAGTTCTTC	CATSDSSAGHISYNEQFF
TRBV25-1	TRBJ1-1	16	few	.	TGTGCCAGCAGTGAAGGGAAGACACTCCACAACACTGAAGCTTTCTTT	CASSEGKTLHNTEAFF
TRBV3-1	TRBJ1-4	15	.	TRBD1	TGTGCCAGCAGCAGGACAGGGGTTTTCGGTGAAAAACTGTTTTTT	CASSRTGVFGEKLFF
TRBV6-2/TRBV6-3	TRBJ2-3	19	.	.	TGTGCCAGCAGGCATAAGGCAGGGACCGGGAACCAGTACACAGATACGCAGTATTTT	CASRHKAGTGNQYTDTQYF
TRBV6-5	TRBJ2-4	16	few	.	TGTGCCAGCAGTTGGGCCCTTGGGGTGGCCAAAAACATTCAGTACTTC	CASSWALGVAKNIQYF
TRBV5-5	TRBJ1-1	13	.	.	TGTGCCAGCAGCTCGGCCGGGACACCTGAAGCTTTCTTT	CASSSAGTPEAFF
TRBV12-3/TRBV12-4	TRBJ2-7	12	few	TRBD1	TGTGCCAGCCAAGGGGGCGGGTACGAGCAGTACTTC	CASQGGGYEQYF
TRBV9	TRBJ2-7	14	.	.	TGTGCCAGCAGCGTACTTCTAGATTTCCGGGAGCAGTACTTC	CASSVLLDFREQYF
TRBV10-2	TRBJ1-2	13	few	.	TGCGCCAGCAGTGAGGGAGGGGGATATGGCTACACCTTC	CASSEGGGYGYTF
TRBV7-6	TRBJ2-5	14	.	.	TGTGCCAGCAGCTTAGGTTTCTCCCAAGAGACCCAGTACTTC	CASSLGFSQETQYF
TRBV5-1	TRBJ2-1	16	many	.	TGCGCCAGCAGCACGGACGGATGGAGCTCCTACAATGAGCAGTTCTTC	CASSTDGWSSYNEQFF
TRBV12-3/TRBV12-4	TRBJ2-2	15	many	TRBD2	TGTGCCAGCAGTCAACTAGCGGGGTACACCGGGGAGCTGTTTTTT	CASSQLAGYTGELFF
TRBV12-3/TRBV12-4	TRBJ2-5	15	few	.	TGTGCCAGCAGCCGTGGGGGGTTGATTCAAGAGACCCAGTACTTC	CASSRGGLIQETQYF
TRBV4-2	TRBJ2-1	16	few	TRBD1	TGTGCCAGCAACCCCCTCGGGACAGGGGACCTCAATGAGCAGTTCTTC	CASNPLGTGDLNEQFF
TRBV15	TRBJ2-5	14	few	.	TGTGCCACCAGCAGACCCGGCCTCCAAGAGACCCAGTACTTC	CATSRPGLQETQYF
TRBV27	TRBJ1-1	13	few	.	TGTGCCAGCAGTTTGGCTACAGGGACTGAAGCTTTCTTT	CASSLATGTEAFF
TRBV4-2	TRBJ1-4	17	.	.	TGTGCCAGCAGCCAAGATCTGGTTACAGGCCTTAATGAAAAACTGTTTTTT	CASSQDLVTGLNEKLFF
TRBV27	TRBJ2-7	14	many	TRBD1	TGTGCCAGCAGTTTTGTGACAGGGAAAAACGAGCAGTACTTC	CASSFVTGKNEQYF
TRBV6-1	TRBJ2-1	17	.	TRBD1	TGTGCCAGCAGTCGAACCGGGACAGGGGACCCATCCAATGAGCAGTTCTTC	CASSRTGTGDPSNEQFF
TRBV29-1	TRBJ2-5	15	few	TRBD2	TGCAGCGTTGAAATAGCGGGACTCACGGGAGAGACCCAGTACTTC	CSVEIAGLTGETQYF
TRBV27	TRBJ2-3	16	few	TRBD2	TGTGCCAGCATCCCCCGGGGGGGTCCGTTAGCAGATACGCAGTATTTT	CASIPRGGPLADTQYF
TRBV4-3	TRBJ2-2	16	.	.	TGCGCCAGCAGCCAAGATTGGCGGTCGGACACCGGGGAGCTGTTTTTT	CASSQDWRSDTGELFF
TRBV11-1	TRBJ2-1	19	few	TRBD2	TGTGCCAGCAGCCCACGCAGGCTAGCGGGGGGGCCCAACTACAATGAGCAGTTCTTC	CASSPRRLAGGPNYNEQFF
TRBV7-9	TRBJ2-5	17	few	.	TGTGCCAGCAACCCGCCCGGGCGAGGGGTCCGGCAAGAGACCCAGTACTTC	CASNPPGRGVRQETQYF
TRBV4-3	TRBJ2-1	16	few	.	TGCGCCAGCAGCCGCGTACTAGCCCTCTCCTACAATGAGCAGTTCTTC	CASSRVLALSYNEQFF
TRBV7-9	TRBJ2-1	15	.	TRBD2	TGTGCCAGCAGCTTAGACGGGACTAGCGAGAATGAGCAGTTCTTC	CASSLDGTSENEQFF
TRBV5-1	TRBJ2-3	15	many	TRBD2	TGCGCCAGCAGCTCGGGACTAGCGGGAGTAGATACGCAGTATTTT	CASSSGLAGVDTQYF
TRBV12-3/TRBV12-4	TRBJ2-2	15	many	.	TGTGCCAGCAGCCTCCCTGGGGGGAGGACCGGGGAGCTGTTTTTT	CASSLPGGRTGELFF
TRBV20-1	TRBJ2-1	16	.	.	TGCAGTGCTACACATCGGGGGCGGGATTCCTACAATGAGCAGTTCTTC	CSATHRGRDSYNEQFF
TRBV2	TRBJ1-1	16	.	TRBD1	TGTGGCAGCAGGGCCGGACAGGGTTTAGGCGGCACTGAAGCTTTCTTT	CGSRAGQGLGGTEAFF
TRBV6-2/TRBV6-3	TRBJ2-1	13	.	TRBD1	TGTGCCAGCAGTCTGGGACAGTCGATGGTACAGTTCTTC	CASSLGQSMVQFF
TRBV14	TRBJ2-7	15	.	TRBD2	TGTGCCAGCAGCCAAGAAATTGGCGGGAGCTACGAGCAGTACTTC	CASSQEIGGSYEQYF